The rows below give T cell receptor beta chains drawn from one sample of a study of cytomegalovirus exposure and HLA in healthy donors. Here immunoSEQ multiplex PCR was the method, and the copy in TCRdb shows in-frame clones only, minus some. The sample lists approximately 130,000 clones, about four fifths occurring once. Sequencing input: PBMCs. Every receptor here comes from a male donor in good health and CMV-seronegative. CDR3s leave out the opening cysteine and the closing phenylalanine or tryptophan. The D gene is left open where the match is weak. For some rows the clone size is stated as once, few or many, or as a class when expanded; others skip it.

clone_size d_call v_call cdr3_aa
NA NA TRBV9 ASSPIPLKKGYGYT
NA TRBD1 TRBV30 AWSLGQGGQPQH
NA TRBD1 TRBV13 ASSTGTGYEQY
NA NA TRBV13 ASSLGMGGYYNEQF
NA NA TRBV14 ASSQEEAGTEAF
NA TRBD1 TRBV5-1 ASRGTDVTGANVLT
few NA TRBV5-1 ASSLQGIEAF
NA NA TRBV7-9 ASSPFTEAF
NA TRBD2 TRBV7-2 ASSFPTSGGARETQY
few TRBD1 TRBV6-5 ASSYSEGGGYGYT
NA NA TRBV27 ASSLFPGSPEKLF
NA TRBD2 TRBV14 ASSLTATERGYEQY
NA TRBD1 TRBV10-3 AISDQGTGVDEQY
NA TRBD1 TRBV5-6 ASSTRTGLDTGELF
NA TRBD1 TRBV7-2 ASSLLGQGASPLH
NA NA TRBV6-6 ASSHTGRDTEAF
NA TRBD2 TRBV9 ASSTGTSGGSYNEQF
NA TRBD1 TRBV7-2 ASSPRDRVPTEAF
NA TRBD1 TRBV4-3 ASSQDPGQATDTQY
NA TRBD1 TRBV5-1 ASSPGGQGTTGELF
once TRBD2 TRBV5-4 ASSSGLAGGTGELF
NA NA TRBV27 ASSLALNYGYT
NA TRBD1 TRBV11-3 ASSLGNGQGKRYT
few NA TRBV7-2 ASSLSRDTEAF